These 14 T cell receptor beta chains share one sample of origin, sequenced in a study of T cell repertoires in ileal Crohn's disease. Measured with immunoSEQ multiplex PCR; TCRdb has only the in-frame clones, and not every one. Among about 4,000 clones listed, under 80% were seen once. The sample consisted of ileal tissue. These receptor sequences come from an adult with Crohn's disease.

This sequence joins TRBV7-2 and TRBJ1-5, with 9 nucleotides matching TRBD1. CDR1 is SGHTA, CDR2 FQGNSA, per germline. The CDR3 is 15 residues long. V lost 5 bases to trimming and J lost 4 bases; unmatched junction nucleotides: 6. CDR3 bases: TGTGCCAGCAGCCACGGGACAGGGACGAATCAGCCCCAGCATTTT. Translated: CASSHGTGTNQPQHF.

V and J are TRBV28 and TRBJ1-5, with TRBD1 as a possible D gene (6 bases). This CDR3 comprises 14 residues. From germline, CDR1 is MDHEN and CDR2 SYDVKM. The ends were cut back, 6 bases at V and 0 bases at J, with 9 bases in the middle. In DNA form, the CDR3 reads TGTGCCAGCAGGGGACACCTTAGCAATCAGCCCCAGCATTTT. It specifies CASRGHLSNQPQHF.

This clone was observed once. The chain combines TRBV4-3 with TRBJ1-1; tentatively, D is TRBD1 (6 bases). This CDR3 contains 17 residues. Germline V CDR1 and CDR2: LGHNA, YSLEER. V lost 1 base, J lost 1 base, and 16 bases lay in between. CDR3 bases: TGCGCCAGCAGCCAAGGACAGGTGGGGGCTAAGAACACTGAAGCTTTCTTT. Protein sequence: CASSQGQVGAKNTEAFF.

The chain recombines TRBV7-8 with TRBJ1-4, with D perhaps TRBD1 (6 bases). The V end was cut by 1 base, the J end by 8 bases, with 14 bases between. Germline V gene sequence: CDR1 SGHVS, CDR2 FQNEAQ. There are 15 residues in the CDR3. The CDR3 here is CASSLGWGLGEKLFF. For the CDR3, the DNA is TGTGCCAGCAGCTTAGGGTGGGGGCTGGGCGAAAAACTGTTTTTT. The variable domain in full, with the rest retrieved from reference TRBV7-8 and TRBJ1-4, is GAGVSQSPRYKVAKRGQDVALRCDPISGHVSLFWYQQALGQGPEFLTYFQNEAQLDKSGLPSDRFFAERPEGSVSTLKIQRTQQEDSAVYLCASSLGWGLGEKLFFGSGTQLSVL.

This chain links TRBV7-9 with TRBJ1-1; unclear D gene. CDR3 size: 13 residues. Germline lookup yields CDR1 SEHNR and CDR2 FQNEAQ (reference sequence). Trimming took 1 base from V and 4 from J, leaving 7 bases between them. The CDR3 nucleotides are TGTGCCAGCAGCTTAGGTACTGGCACTGAAGCTTTCTTT. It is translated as CASSLGTGTEAFF.

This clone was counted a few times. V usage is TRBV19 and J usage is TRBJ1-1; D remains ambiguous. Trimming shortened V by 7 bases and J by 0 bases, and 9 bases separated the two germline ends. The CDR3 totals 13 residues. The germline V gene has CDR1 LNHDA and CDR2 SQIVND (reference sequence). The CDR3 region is CASTSYMNTEAFF. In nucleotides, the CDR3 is TGTGCCAGTACCTCTTATATGAACACTGAAGCTTTCTTT.

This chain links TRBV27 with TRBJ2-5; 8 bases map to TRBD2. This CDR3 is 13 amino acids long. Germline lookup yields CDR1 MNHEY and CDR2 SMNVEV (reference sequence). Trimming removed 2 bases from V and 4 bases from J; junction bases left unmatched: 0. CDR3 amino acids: CASSLRGGETQYF. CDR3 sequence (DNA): TGTGCCAGCAGTTTACGGGGGGGAGAGACCCAGTACTTC.

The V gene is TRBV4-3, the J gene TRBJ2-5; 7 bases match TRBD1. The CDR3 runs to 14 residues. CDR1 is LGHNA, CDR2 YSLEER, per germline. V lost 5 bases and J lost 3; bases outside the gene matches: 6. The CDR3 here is CASSATGAKETQYF. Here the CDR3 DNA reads TGCGCCAGCAGCGCAACAGGGGCCAAAGAGACCCAGTACTTC.

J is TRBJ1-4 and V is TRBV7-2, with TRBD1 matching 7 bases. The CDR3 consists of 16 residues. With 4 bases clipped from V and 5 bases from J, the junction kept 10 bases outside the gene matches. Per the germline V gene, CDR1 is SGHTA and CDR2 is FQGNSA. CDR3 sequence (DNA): TGTGCCAGCAGCTCCAGCCAGGGGACAGTAAATGAAAAACTGTTTTTT. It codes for CASSSSQGTVNEKLFF.

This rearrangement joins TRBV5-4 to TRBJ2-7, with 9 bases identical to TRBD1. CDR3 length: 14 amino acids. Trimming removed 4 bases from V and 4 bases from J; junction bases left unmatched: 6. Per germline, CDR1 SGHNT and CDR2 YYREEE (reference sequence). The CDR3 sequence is CASSPGQGGYEQYF. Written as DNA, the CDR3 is TGTGCCAGCAGCCCGGGACAGGGTGGGTACGAGCAGTACTTC.

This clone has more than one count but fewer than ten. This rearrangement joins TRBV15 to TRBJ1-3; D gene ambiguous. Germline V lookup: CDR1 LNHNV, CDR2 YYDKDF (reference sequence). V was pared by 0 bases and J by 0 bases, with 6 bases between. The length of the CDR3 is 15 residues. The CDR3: CATSRDSTSGNTIYF. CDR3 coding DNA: TGTGCCACCAGCAGAGATAGCACCTCTGGAAACACCATATATTTT.

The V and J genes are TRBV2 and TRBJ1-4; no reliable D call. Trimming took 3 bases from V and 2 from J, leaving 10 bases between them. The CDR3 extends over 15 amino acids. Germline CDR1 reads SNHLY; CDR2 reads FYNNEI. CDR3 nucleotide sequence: TGTGCCAGCAGTGATCTACTAGGGACTAATGAAAAACTGTTTTTT. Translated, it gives CASSDLLGTNEKLFF.

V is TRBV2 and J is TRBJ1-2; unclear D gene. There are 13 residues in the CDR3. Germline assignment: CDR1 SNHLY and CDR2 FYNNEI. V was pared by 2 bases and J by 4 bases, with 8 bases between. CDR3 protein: CASSERQVYGYTF. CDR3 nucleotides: TGTGCCAGCAGTGAAAGGCAGGTCTATGGCTACACCTTC.

The CDR3 sequence: CASSALTGEDTQYF. In DNA, the CDR3 is TGTGCCAGCAGCGCTTTGACAGGGGAAGATACGCAGTATTTT. This chain links TRBV9 with TRBJ2-3; the match to TRBD1 covers 8 bases. The V segment lost 3 bases and the J segment 5 bases; nucleotides outside the gene matches: 5. Germline values: CDR1 SGDLS, CDR2 YYNGEE. This CDR3 has 14 amino acids.